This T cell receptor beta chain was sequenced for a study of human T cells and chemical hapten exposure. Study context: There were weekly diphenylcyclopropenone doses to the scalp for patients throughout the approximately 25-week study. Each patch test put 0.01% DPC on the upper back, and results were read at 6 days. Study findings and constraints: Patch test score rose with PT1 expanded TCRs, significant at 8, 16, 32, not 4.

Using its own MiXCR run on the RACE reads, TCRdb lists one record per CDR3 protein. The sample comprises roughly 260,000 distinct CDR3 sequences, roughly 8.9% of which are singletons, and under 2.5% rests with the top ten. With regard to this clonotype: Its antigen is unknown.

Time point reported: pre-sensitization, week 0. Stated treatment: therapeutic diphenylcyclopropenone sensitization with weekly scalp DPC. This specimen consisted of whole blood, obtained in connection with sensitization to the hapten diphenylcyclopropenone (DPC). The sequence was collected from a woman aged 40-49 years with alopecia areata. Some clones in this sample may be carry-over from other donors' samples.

The CDR3 protein is CASSYGDEQFF. As DNA, the CDR3 is TGTGCCAGCAGTTACGGTGATGAGCAGTTCTTC. V gene TRBV2 combines with J gene TRBJ2-1; D not resolved. V lost 5 bases and J 8 bases, leaving 7 bases between the germline ends. Germline-derived CDR1 and CDR2 are SNHLY and FYNNEI. This CDR3 is 11 amino acids long.